The 7 T cell receptor beta chains presented below share a single source sample, sequenced in a study of OX40 agonist ivuxolimab in advanced cancers. The protocol was immunoSEQ multiplex PCR, while the TCRdb copy is restricted to in-frame clones and leaves out a portion. This repertoire shows approximately 30,000 clones, about 76% found once; its top ten account for around 1.5%. The input for sequencing was CD4+ or CD8+ T cells sorted from blood, taken in a trial of the OX40 agonist ivuxolimab. These receptors came from an adult with an advanced solid tumor such as melanoma, head and neck, liver or kidney cancer.

This CDR3 reads CASSFTDRGTDTQYF. The CDR3 DNA follows: TGTGCCAGCAGCTTCACGGACAGGGGGACAGATACGCAGTATTTT. The chain has TRBV7-9 and TRBJ2-3; 10 nucleotides agree with TRBD1. CDR1 is SEHNR and CDR2 is FQNEAQ in the germline V gene (reference sequence). V dropped 3 bases and J dropped 3; count of bases not matched to a gene: 3. The CDR3 is made up of 15 amino acids.

The chain employs TRBV18 and TRBJ1-2, with no clear D. Trimming took off 6 bases at V and 8 bases at J, with 16 bases between the two ends. The CDR3 has 13 amino acids. Germline assignment: CDR1 KGHSH and CDR2 LQKENI. CDR3 sequence: CASSRAEGGGYTF. In nucleotides, the CDR3 is TGTGCCAGCTCTCGCGCCGAGGGAGGAGGCTACACCTTC. Using reference TRBV18 and TRBJ1-2 for the parts outside the CDR3, the full variable domain is NAGVMQNPRHLVRRRGQEARLRCSPMKGHSHVYWYRQLPEEGLKFMVYLQKENIIDESGMPKERFSAEFPKEGPSILRIQQVVRGDSAAYFCASSRAEGGGYTFGSGTRLTVV.

This rearrangement joins TRBV6-4 to TRBJ1-1; 7 bases line up with TRBD1. V was pared by 2 bases and J by 7 bases, with 7 bases of the junction left unmatched. CDR1 and CDR2 from the germline V gene are MRHNA and SNTAGT. The CDR3 runs 14 residues. The CDR3 DNA follows: TGTGCCAGCAGTGACCCGGGGACAGCAAATGAAGCTTTCTTT. Amino acid sequence: CASSDPGTANEAFF.

This clone was picked up one time. The rearrangement joins TRBV5-1 to TRBJ2-2; D gene uncertain. The V and J ends lost 0 bases and 5 bases respectively, with 5 bases between them. This CDR3 region has 13 residues. Germline V gene lookup returns CDR1 SGHRS and CDR2 YFSETQ. CDR3 region: CASSLVQTGELFF. The CDR3 coding sequence is TGCGCCAGCAGCTTGGTCCAGACCGGGGAGCTGTTTTTT.

CDR3 sequence reads: CASSSDRAGTQYF. The CDR3 DNA reads as TGTGCCAGCAGCTCCGACAGGGCTGGGACCCAGTACTTC. V usage is TRBV7-8 and J usage is TRBJ2-5; 7 nucleotides agree with TRBD1. This CDR3 spans 13 amino acids. V dropped 4 bases and J dropped 7; count of bases not matched to a gene: 6. Germline V gives CDR1 SGHVS, CDR2 FQNEAQ.

V gene TRBV7-2 combines with J gene TRBJ1-5, with a tentative D call TRBD1 (5 bases). The germline V and J ends were trimmed by 0 bases and 9 bases, with 12 bases remaining between them. Germline V lookup: CDR1 SGHTA, CDR2 FQGNSA. The CDR3 extends over 14 amino acids. CDR3 protein: CASSLARGPTPQHF. Written as DNA, the CDR3 is TGTGCCAGCAGCTTAGCGCGGGGACCCACGCCCCAGCATTTT.

This chain joins TRBV5-1 and TRBJ2-7, with D possibly matching TRBD2 (6 bases). This CDR3 region has 15 residues. The V gene lost 2 bases and the J gene lost 3 bases, with 15 bases spanning the gap. Germline V gene lookup returns CDR1 SGHRS and CDR2 YFSETQ. The CDR3 is CASSFMGGNNYEQYF. In DNA, the CDR3 is TGCGCCAGCAGCTTTATGGGGGGAAATAACTACGAGCAGTACTTC.